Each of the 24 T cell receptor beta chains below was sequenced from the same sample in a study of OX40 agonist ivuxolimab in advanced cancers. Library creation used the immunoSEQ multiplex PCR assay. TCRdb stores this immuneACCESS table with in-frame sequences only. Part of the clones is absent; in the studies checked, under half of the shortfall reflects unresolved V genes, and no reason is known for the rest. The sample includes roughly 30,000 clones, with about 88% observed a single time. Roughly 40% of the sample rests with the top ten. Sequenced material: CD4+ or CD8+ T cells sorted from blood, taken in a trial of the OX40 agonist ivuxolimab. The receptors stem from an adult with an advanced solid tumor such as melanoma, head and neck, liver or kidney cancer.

The CDR3 protein is CASNRDRSDEQYF. DNA for the CDR3: TGTGCCAGCAATCGGGACAGATCGGACGAGCAGTACTTC. J is TRBJ2-7 and V is TRBV28, with TRBD1 identical over 7 bases. CDR3 size: 13 residues. V shed 7 bases, J shed 5 bases, and the junction held 8 bases outside the gene matches. The germline V gene encodes CDR1 MDHEN and CDR2 SYDVKM.

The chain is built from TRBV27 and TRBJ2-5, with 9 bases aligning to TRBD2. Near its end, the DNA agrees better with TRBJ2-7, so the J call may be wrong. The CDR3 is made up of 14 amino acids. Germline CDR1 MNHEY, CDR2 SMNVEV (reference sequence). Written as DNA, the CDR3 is TGTGCCAGCAGTTTACTAGCGGGGCCTATCGAGCAGTACTTC. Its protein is CASSLLAGPIEQYF.

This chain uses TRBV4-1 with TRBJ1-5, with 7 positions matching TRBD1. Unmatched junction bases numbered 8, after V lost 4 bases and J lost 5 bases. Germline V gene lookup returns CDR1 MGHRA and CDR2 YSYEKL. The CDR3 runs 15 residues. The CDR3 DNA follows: TGCGCCAGCAGCCGCCAAGACAGGGAGGATCAGCCCCAGCATTTT. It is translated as CASSRQDREDQPQHF.

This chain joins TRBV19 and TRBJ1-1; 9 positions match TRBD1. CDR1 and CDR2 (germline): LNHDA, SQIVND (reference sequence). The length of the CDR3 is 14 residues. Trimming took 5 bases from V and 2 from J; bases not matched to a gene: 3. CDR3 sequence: CASSPQGANTEAFF. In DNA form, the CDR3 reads TGTGCCAGTAGTCCACAGGGGGCTAACACTGAAGCTTTCTTT.

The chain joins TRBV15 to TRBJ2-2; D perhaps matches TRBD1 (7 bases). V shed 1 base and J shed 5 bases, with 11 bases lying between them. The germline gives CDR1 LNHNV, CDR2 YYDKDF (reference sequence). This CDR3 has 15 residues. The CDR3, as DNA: TGTGCCACCAGCAGAGGACAGGGAGGTACCGGGGAGCTGTTTTTT. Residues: CATSRGQGGTGELFF.

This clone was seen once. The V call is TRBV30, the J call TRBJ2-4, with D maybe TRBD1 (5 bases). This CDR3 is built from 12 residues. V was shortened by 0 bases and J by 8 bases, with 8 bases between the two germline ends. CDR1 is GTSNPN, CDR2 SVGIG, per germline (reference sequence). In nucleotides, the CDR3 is TGTGCCTGGAGTGTGCTAGGGGACATTCAGTACTTC. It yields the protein CAWSVLGDIQYF.

CDR3 amino acids: CSVEDQGRGRLDTQYF. CDR3 bases: TGCAGCGTTGAAGATCAGGGACGCGGGAGGTTAGATACGCAGTATTTT. The chain uses TRBV29-1 and TRBJ2-3; 8 positions agree with TRBD2. CDR3 length: 16 residues. Trimming removed 0 bases from V and 5 bases from J; junction bases left unmatched: 10. Looked up from germline, CDR1 is SQVTM and CDR2 is ANQGSEA.

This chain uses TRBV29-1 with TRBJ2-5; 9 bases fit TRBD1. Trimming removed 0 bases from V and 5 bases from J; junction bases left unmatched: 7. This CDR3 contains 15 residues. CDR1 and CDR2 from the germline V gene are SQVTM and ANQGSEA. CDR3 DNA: TGCAGCGTTGAAGAAAAGGGGACAGGGTCGGAGACCCAGTACTTC. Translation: CSVEEKGTGSETQYF. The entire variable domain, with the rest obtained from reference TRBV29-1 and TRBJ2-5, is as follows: SAVISQKPSRDICQRGTSLTIQCQVDSQVTMMFWYRQQPGQSLTLIATANQGSEATYESGFVIDKFPISRPNLTFSTLTVSNMSPEDSSIYLCSVEEKGTGSETQYFGPGTRLLVL.

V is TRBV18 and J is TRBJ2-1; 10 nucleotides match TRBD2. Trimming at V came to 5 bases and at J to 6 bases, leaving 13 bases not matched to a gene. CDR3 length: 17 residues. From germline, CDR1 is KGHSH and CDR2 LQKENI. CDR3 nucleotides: TGTGCCAGCTCATTAGGAGCGGGAGGGATTCCAGGCAATGAGCAGTTCTTC. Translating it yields CASSLGAGGIPGNEQFF.

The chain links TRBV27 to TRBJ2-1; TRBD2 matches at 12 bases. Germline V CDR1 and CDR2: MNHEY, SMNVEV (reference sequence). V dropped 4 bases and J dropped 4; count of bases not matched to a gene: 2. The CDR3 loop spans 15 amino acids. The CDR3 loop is CASSYGLAGYNEQFF. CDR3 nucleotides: TGTGCCAGCAGTTACGGACTAGCGGGGTACAATGAGCAGTTCTTC.

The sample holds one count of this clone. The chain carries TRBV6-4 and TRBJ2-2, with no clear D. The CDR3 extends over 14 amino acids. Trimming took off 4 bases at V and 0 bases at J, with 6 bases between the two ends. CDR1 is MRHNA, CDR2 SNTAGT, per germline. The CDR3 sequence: CASSVKTNTGELFF. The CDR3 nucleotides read TGTGCCAGCAGTGTAAAAACGAACACCGGGGAGCTGTTTTTT.

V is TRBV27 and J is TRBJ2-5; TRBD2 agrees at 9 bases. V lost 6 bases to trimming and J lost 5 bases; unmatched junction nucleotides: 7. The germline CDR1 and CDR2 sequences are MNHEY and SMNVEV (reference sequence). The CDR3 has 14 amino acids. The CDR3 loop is CASRLLAGRETQYF. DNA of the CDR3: TGTGCCAGCAGATTACTAGCGGGTAGGGAGACCCAGTACTTC.

The CDR3 sequence: CASSLVGAGEVRNEQYF. DNA for the CDR3: TGTGCCAGCAGCTTAGTCGGAGCAGGGGAGGTCAGGAACGAGCAGTACTTC. V usage is TRBV7-6 and J usage is TRBJ2-7; D might be TRBD1 or TRBD2, each matching 6 bases. The CDR3 sequence is 17 residues long. Germline CDR1 is SGHVS and CDR2 is FNYEAQ. With 1 base removed from V and 5 bases from J, the gap between germline ends came to 21 bases.

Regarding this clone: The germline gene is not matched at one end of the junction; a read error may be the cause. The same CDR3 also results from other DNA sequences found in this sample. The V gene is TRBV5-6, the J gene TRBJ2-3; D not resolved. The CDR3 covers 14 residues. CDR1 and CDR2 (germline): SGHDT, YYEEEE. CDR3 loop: CASSPGSITDTQYF. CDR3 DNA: TGTGCTAGCAGCCCCGGTAGCATCACAGATACGCAGTATTTT.

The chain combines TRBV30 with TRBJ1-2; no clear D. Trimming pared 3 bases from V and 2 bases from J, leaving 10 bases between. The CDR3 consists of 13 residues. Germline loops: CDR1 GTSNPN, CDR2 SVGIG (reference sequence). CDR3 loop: CAWRGRVNYGYTF. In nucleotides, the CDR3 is TGTGCCTGGAGGGGGAGGGTGAACTATGGCTACACCTTC.

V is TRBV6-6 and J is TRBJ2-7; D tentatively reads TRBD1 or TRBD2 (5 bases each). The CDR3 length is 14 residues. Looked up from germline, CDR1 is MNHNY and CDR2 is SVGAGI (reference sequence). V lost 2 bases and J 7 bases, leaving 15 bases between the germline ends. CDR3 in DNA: TGTGCCAGCAGTTACCGGGACCCGAATTTGGAGCAGTACTTC. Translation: CASSYRDPNLEQYF.

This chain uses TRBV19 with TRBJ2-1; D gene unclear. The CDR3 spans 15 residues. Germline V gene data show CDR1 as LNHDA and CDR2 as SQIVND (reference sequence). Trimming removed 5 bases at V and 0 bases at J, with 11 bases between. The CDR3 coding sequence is TGTGCCAGTAGTGATCGACGGAGCTCCTACAATGAGCAGTTCTTC. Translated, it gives CASSDRRSSYNEQFF.

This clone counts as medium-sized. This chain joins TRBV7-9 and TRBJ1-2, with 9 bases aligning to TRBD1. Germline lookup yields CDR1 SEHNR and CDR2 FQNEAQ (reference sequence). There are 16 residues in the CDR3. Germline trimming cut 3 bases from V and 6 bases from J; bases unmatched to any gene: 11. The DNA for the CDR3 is TGTGCCAGCAGCTTTCTGCCGGGACAGGGTATGGATGGCTACACCTTC. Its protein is CASSFLPGQGMDGYTF.

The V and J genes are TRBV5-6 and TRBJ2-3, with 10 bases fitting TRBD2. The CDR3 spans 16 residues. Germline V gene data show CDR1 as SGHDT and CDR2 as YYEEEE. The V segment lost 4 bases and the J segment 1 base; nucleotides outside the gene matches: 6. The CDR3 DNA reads TGTGCCAGCAGCCAAGATCTAGCGGGAGGCACAGATACGCAGTATTTT. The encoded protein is CASSQDLAGGTDTQYF.

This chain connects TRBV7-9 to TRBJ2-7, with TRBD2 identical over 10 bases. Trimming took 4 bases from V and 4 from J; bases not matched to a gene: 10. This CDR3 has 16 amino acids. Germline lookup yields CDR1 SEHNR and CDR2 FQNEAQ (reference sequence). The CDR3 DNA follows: TGTGCCAGCAGCTCCCCCCCTTCTAGCGGGAGTTACGAGCAGTACTTC. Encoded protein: CASSSPPSSGSYEQYF.

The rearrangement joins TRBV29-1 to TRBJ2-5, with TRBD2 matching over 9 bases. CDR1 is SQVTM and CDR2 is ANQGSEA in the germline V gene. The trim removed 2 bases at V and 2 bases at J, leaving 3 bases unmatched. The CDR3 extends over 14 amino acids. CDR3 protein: CSVEWRGGQETQYF. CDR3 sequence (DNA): TGCAGCGTTGAATGGCGGGGGGGACAAGAGACCCAGTACTTC.

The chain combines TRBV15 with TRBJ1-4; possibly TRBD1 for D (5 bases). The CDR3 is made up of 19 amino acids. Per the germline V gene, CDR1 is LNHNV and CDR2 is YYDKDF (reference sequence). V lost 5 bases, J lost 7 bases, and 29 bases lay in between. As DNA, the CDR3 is TGTGCCACCAGCTATCGAACGTTAAGGACTCGGGGCGTTGGTGAAAAACTGTTTTTT. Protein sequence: CATSYRTLRTRGVGEKLFF. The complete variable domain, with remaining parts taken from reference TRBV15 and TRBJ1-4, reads DAMVIQNPRYQVTQFGKPVTLSCSQTLNHNVMYWYQQKSSQAPKLLFHYYDKDFNNEADTPDNFQSRRPNTSFCFLDIRSPGLGDTAMYLCATSYRTLRTRGVGEKLFFGSGTQLSVL.

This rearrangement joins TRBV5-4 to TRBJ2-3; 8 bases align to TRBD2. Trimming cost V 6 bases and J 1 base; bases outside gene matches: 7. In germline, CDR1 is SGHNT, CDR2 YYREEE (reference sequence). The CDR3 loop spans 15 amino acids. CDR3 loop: CASTPGLGGTDTQYF. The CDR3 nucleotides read TGTGCCAGCACTCCGGGACTAGGAGGCACAGATACGCAGTATTTT.

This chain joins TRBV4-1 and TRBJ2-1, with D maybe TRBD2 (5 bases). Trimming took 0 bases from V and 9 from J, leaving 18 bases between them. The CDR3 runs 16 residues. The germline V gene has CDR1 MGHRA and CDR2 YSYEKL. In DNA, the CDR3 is TGCGCCAGCAGCCAAGATGCGGTTTCTAGAGCGGCTGAGCAGTTCTTC. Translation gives CASSQDAVSRAAEQFF.